This is a list of T cell receptor beta chains from one sample in a study of somatic mutations in cytotoxic T cells in rheumatoid arthritis. Using immunoSEQ multiplex PCR, the repertoire was profiled, and TCRdb retains in-frame clones only, with some absent. The sample carries about 18,000 clones, roughly 80% recorded once. The sequencing sample was made of CD8+ T cells sorted from blood. Every receptor here comes from an adult with rheumatoid arthritis. Each CDR3 is given with its conserved first and last residue. Rows may omit the clone size; those that give it use once, few, many or a size class.

TRBV9,few,CASSLSWGAVNEQFF
TRBV10-3,-,CAISERGAYEQYF
TRBV6-6,-,CASSWVAGADTQYF
TRBV27,-,CASSLSITIGELFF
TRBV25-1,-,CASSDWDDGYTF
TRBV21-1,-,CASSRFAGGDYEQYF
TRBV15,-,CATSPSTGIQPQHF
TRBV5-8,-,CASSFPGQDEQYF
TRBV27,-,CASSQGPQETQYF
TRBV5-1,-,CASSSQGSGANVLTF
TRBV7-6,once,CASSQGAGGPGNEQFF
TRBV27,-,CASSFWQGNEKLFF
TRBV29-1,-,CSVGTIDTGELFF
TRBV7-7,-,CASSTFFQGRSWETQYF
TRBV5-1,-,CASSYPAGIGGYEQYF
TRBV7-8,-,CASSVHQGPTYTQYF
TRBV4-3,-,CASSQVTGGLYGYTF
TRBV19,-,CASSIGEGLAGGGETQYF
TRBV4-1,-,CASSQDVGQSNQPQHF
TRBV7-9,-,CASSSPGTGGDYEQFF
TRBV7-6,-,CASSTATTATNTGELFF
TRBV2,-,CASGGYEQYF
TRBV15,-,CATSPATFRISGNTIYF
TRBV2,-,CATRDRSTDTQYF
TRBV7-3,-,CASSFGRGGTDTQYF
TRBV18,-,CASSKLRGTENYNEQFF
TRBV7-2,-,CASSHTSGGSYEQYF
TRBV11-2,-,CASSSSLGLRYNEQFF
TRBV27,large,CASSFGMDYGYTF
TRBV10-3,-,CAISETGDSRYGYTF
TRBV21-1,-,CASSKVGVGGLETQYF
TRBV10-3,-,CAISESGSGNTIYF
TRBV15,few,CATSPGTSGRYEQYF
TRBV30,-,CAWSYSGRAVEQYF
TRBV4-3,-,CASSQEWGGINTEAFF
TRBV11-2,-,CASSLVRVRQGPNTEAFF
TRBV6-6,-,CASRKYWAPDYNEQFF
TRBV15,-,CATSRVRTVEAFF
TRBV29-1,-,CSVEVTNLVGGQGESYEQYF
TRBV10-3,medium-sized,CAISERAGGYNEQFF